Described below is a single TCR beta chain sequence and its context. What it binds is unknown. This CDR3 region has 13 residues. Germline V lookup: CDR1 MNHEY, CDR2 SVGAGI. V was cut by 4 bases and J by 0 bases, with 4 bases left in between. This entry comes from a study of cytomegalovirus exposure and HLA in healthy donors. Study summary: Later analysis reported that the 110 or so validation repertoires shared the platform of the 500 to 750 first-cohort repertoires.

Findings and limits, study-wide: Many donors shared some public TCRs, even though most TCR sequences were rare. CMV antigen specificity was confirmed in vitro for three CMV-associated chains.

Profiled with immunoSEQ multiplex PCR; TCRdb holds only in-frame clones, not every one. Among roughly 250,000 clones listed, 90% were seen once. The chain joins TRBV6-5 to TRBJ1-5, with D unresolved. This TCR came from a woman aged 18-29 years in good health and CMV-seronegative. The sequenced sample was PBMCs. The CDR3 sequence: CASSSGSNQPQHF. The CDR3 coding sequence is TGTGCCAGCAGTTCCGGTAGCAATCAGCCCCAGCATTTT.